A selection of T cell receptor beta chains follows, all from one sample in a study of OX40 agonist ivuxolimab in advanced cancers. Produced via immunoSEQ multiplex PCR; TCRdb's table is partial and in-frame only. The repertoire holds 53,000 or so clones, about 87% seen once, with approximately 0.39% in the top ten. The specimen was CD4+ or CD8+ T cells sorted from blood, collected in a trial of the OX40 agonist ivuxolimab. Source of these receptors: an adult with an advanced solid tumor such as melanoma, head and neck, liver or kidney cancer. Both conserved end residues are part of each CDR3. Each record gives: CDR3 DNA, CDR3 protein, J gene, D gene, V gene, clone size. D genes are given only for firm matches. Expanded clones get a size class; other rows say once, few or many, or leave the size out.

TGTGCCAGCAGTTTATCGGGGGGGCATGGCTATGGCTACACCTTC CASSLSGGHGYGYTF TRBJ1-2 - TRBV27 -
TGTGCCTGGAGTGTACTAGGACAGCTGACCCAAGAGACCCAGTACTTC CAWSVLGQLTQETQYF TRBJ2-5 - TRBV30 -
TGTGCCAGTACCATGGGACAGGGGGCCCTTGTGGATGAGCAGTTCTTC CASTMGQGALVDEQFF TRBJ2-1 TRBD1 TRBV19 -
TGTGCCAGCAGCCAGAACCGAGAGACCCAGTACTTC CASSQNRETQYF TRBJ2-5 - TRBV14 -
TGTGCCAGCAGCGTAGGACCGGGGTTCCAGCCCCAGCATTTT CASSVGPGFQPQHF TRBJ1-5 - TRBV9 -
TGTGCCAGCAGCCCGGACCCAGGACCGACAAGAGTGACCCAGTACTTC CASSPDPGPTRVTQYF TRBJ2-5 - TRBV5-6 once
TGTGCCAGTAGGGGGGGACAGACCTACGAGCAGTACTTC CASRGGQTYEQYF TRBJ2-7 - TRBV19 -
TGTGCCAGCAGCTTAGTGCGACAGGGGGACGAGCAGTACTTC CASSLVRQGDEQYF TRBJ2-7 TRBD1 TRBV11-2 -
TGTGCCAGCAGTTACGCCAGGGGGCGCGGCACCGGGGAGCTGTTTTTT CASSYARGRGTGELFF TRBJ2-2 TRBD1 TRBV6-6 -
TGCGCCAGCAGCCAACCGACTAGCGGGGTCCCAGATACGCAGTATTTT CASSQPTSGVPDTQYF TRBJ2-3 TRBD2 TRBV4-1 -
TGCGCCAGCAGCACTCAGGGGGGCGACGGGGAGCTGTTTTTT CASSTQGGDGELFF TRBJ2-2 - TRBV5-1 -
TGTGCCAGCAGTCCCCGGGGTAGCGGGATAGATACGCAGTATTTT CASSPRGSGIDTQYF TRBJ2-3 TRBD2 TRBV27 -
TGCACCAGCAGCCACCTTACTAGCGGGGGGGAGGAGACCCAGTACTTC CTSSHLTSGGEETQYF TRBJ2-5 - TRBV1 -
TGTGCCAGCGGCCGGGAGACCCAGTACTTC CASGRETQYF TRBJ2-5 - TRBV19 -
TGTGCCAGCAGTTTAGGGTTTGGGACAGGTCTGGTCTATGGCTACACCTTC CASSLGFGTGLVYGYTF TRBJ1-2 TRBD1 TRBV27 -
TGTGCCAGCAGCGGGAGGTTCAGGGCTCGCGAGCAGTACTTC CASSGRFRAREQYF TRBJ2-7 - TRBV13 -
TGTGCCACCAGCAGAGGATCGGGGCTAGAGCAAGAGACCCAGTACTTC CATSRGSGLEQETQYF TRBJ2-5 - TRBV15 -
TGTGCCAGCAGCTTTAACGGCCGGAGCACCGGGGAGCTGTTTTTT CASSFNGRSTGELFF TRBJ2-2 - TRBV7-9 -
TGTGCCAGCAGCTTAGGGGGCAGTGGAAAAGCTTTCTTT CASSLGGSGKAFF TRBJ1-1 - TRBV11-3 -
TGTGCCAGCAGCTTGAGGACTAGCGTAGAGACCCAGTACTTC CASSLRTSVETQYF TRBJ2-5 TRBD2 TRBV5-8 once
TGTGCCAGCAGCGTAGGGGGCAGGGGAGCTTCACCCCTCCACTTT CASSVGGRGASPLHF TRBJ1-6 - TRBV9 -
TGTGCCAGCAGCTTAGCAACGGCGACAGGGGGAAACACCATATATTTT CASSLATATGGNTIYF TRBJ1-3 TRBD1 TRBV7-9 -
TGTGCCAGCAGCTTGTTCACTCTTACAGATACGCAGTATTTT CASSLFTLTDTQYF TRBJ2-3 - TRBV5-4 -
TGTGCCAGTAGCAAGGCGGGCTACGAGCAGTACTTC CASSKAGYEQYF TRBJ2-7 - TRBV19 -
TGCGCCAGCAGCCTCTCGGGGTCCGCCGTGAACACTGAAGCTTTCTTT CASSLSGSAVNTEAFF TRBJ1-1 - TRBV5-1 -
TGTGCCAGCAGTGTCGACAGGGGACCCGGGGAGCTGTTTTTT CASSVDRGPGELFF TRBJ2-2 TRBD1 TRBV27 -
TGTGCCAGCAGCTCTCGACAGGGGATCTCCTACGAGCAGTACTTC CASSSRQGISYEQYF TRBJ2-7 TRBD1 TRBV5-4 few
TGTGCCAGTAGTATTGGGGGGACTCTCTACTCCTACGAGCAGTACTTC CASSIGGTLYSYEQYF TRBJ2-7 - TRBV19 -
TGTGCCAGCAGTGAAGCGCTCGGACCAGACTACGAGCAGTACTTC CASSEALGPDYEQYF TRBJ2-7 - TRBV6-1 -
TGTGCCAGCAGGCTATACAGCACCCTCTCCTATGAGCAGTACTTC CASRLYSTLSYEQYF TRBJ2-7 - TRBV2 -
TGTGCCAGCAGTGGTAAAATAGCGGGATCGAGTTACAATGAGCAGTTCTTC CASSGKIAGSSYNEQFF TRBJ2-1 TRBD2 TRBV6-1 -
TGCGCCAGCAGAGGGGGACAGGGAAATGGCTACACCTTC CASRGGQGNGYTF TRBJ1-2 TRBD1 TRBV5-1 -
TGTGCCAGCAGCTTAATAACAGGGGATGGCTACACCTTC CASSLITGDGYTF TRBJ1-2 TRBD1 TRBV11-2 -
TGTGCCAGCAGTGAGGAGTATCGTTCACCCCTCCACTTT CASSEEYRSPLHF TRBJ1-6 - TRBV6-1 -
TGCGCCAGCAGCCAAGATTTTCAGGGTGTAATCGGCGGAGCTTTCTTT CASSQDFQGVIGGAFF TRBJ1-1 - TRBV4-1 -
TGTGCCAGCAGCTTGGGACAGGGAGGGTACGAGCAGTACTTC CASSLGQGGYEQYF TRBJ2-7 TRBD1 TRBV7-6 -
TGCAGCGTTTGGGGGGCCATGAACACTGAAGCTTTCTTT CSVWGAMNTEAFF TRBJ1-1 - TRBV29-1 -
TGTGCCAGCGGGGACAGGGGTGGCTACACCTTC CASGDRGGYTF TRBJ1-2 TRBD1 TRBV28 -
TGTGCCAGCAGCCAAGATTCGTCCGGGGGCTACTACGAGCAGTACTTC CASSQDSSGGYYEQYF TRBJ2-7 - TRBV4-2 -
TGTGCCAGCAGCTTGCGGGGGGAGAGCAATCAGCCCCAGCATTTT CASSLRGESNQPQHF TRBJ1-5 - TRBV5-6 -
TGTGCCAGCAGTTCAGGACAGGGGACTGGAAACACCATATATTTT CASSSGQGTGNTIYF TRBJ1-3 TRBD1 TRBV28 -
TGTGCCAGCAGCCAAGATATGGGACAGGGAAAGCCCCAGCATTTT CASSQDMGQGKPQHF TRBJ1-5 TRBD1 TRBV4-2 -
TGTGCCAGCAGCTCCCTGGGGGGTGACTCCTACAATGAGCAGTTCTTC CASSSLGGDSYNEQFF TRBJ2-1 - TRBV7-9 -
TGTGCCAGCACCACCAAGAAGGCTAGCGGGAATAAACGGCAGTTCTTC CASTTKKASGNKRQFF TRBJ2-1 TRBD2 TRBV28 -
TGTGCCAGCAGCACTAGTGGGGCGAACACTGAAGCTTTCTTT CASSTSGANTEAFF TRBJ1-1 - TRBV9 -
TGCGCCAGCAGCTTTGGAGGAGGTTCTTCTCTTCGGAGCCGGGGTGGCGAGCAGTACTTC CASSFGGGSSLRSRGGEQYF TRBJ2-7 - TRBV5-1 -
TGTGCCATCAGGCCGAGACTAGCGGGTAAGGAAGATACGCAGTATTTT CAIRPRLAGKEDTQYF TRBJ2-3 TRBD2 TRBV10-3 -
TGCGCCAGCCGACCCGGGGGGTACCAAGAGACCCAGTACTTC CASRPGGYQETQYF TRBJ2-5 TRBD2 TRBV5-1 -
TGTGCCAGCAGTTACTCAGGGACACCCTTCTACGAGCAGTACTTC CASSYSGTPFYEQYF TRBJ2-7 - TRBV6-6 -
TGTGCCAGCAGCCAAGCTCCGGGAGGCGGGGAAGTTTACGAAAAACTGTTTTTT CASSQAPGGGEVYEKLFF TRBJ1-4 - TRBV4-2 -
TGTGCCAGCAGTGAATGGGGTGAAAAACTGTTTTTT CASSEWGEKLFF TRBJ1-4 - TRBV25-1 -
TGTGCCAGCAGAACTCGGACTATACAGTACTTC CASRTRTIQYF TRBJ2-7 - TRBV28 -
TGTGCCAGTAGTATTGGAGTTCTAAGGACATCAACTAATGAAAAACTGTTTTTT CASSIGVLRTSTNEKLFF TRBJ1-4 - TRBV19 -
TGTGCCTGGAGCCCAAGCGGGAAGGGTGAGCAGTACTTC CAWSPSGKGEQYF TRBJ2-7 TRBD2 TRBV30 -